Listed below are T cell receptor beta chains from one sample, sequenced in a study of T cell repertoires in cytomegalovirus infection. TCRdb re-analysed the reads in MiXCR, keeping a single row per CDR3 protein. The sample yields about 69,000 distinct CDR3 sequences, roughly 28% seen once. No antigen has been identified for these receptors. This specimen was CD8+ T cells from cultured PBMCs, taken from culture after CMV antigen stimulation. The receptors derive from a human donor in good health (CMV status not recorded). Some clones in this sample may be carry-over from other donors' samples. Both conserved end residues are part of each CDR3. A D gene is named only where the DNA matches it firmly. The size field is filled for only some rows; it gives once, few, many or a size class.

j_gene,d_gene,abundance,v_gene,CDR3nt,CDR3aa
TRBJ1-6,NA,many,TRBV27,TGTGCCAGCAGTTTCGAGCCGGGCTTAAATTCACCCCTCCACTTT,CASSFEPGLNSPLHF
TRBJ2-7,NA,NA,TRBV28,TGTGCCAGCAGTATTAGCATTTTGAGGGAGTCGGGCGAGCAGTACTTC,CASSISILRESGEQYF
TRBJ1-1,NA,NA,TRBV6-1,TGTGCCACCTGGGTGCTCCGGGGGGCTTTCACTGAAGCTTTCTTT,CATWVLRGAFTEAFF
TRBJ2-2,NA,many,TRBV6-1,TGTGCCAGCACCAGGGGATGGGAGAACACCGGGGAGCTGTTTTTT,CASTRGWENTGELFF
TRBJ2-1,NA,few,TRBV11-2,TGTGCCAGCAGCCGGCACAGAGACAATGAGCAGTTCTTC,CASSRHRDNEQFF
TRBJ2-7,TRBD1,few,TRBV30,TGTGCCTGGAGTTCTGCCGGGACAGTCTCCTACGAGCAGTACTTC,CAWSSAGTVSYEQYF
TRBJ1-1,TRBD1,NA,TRBV10-1,TGCGCCAGCAGCTCGACAGGGGAGAACACTGAAGCTTTCTTT,CASSSTGENTEAFF
TRBJ1-2,NA,few,TRBV29-1,TGCAGCGTTGAGCAGGGTAACTATGGCTACACCTTC,CSVEQGNYGYTF
TRBJ2-7,NA,NA,TRBV7-9,TGTGCCAGCAGCTTAGGCAGGGGGGTGAAGGACGAGCAGTACTTC,CASSLGRGVKDEQYF
TRBJ1-1,NA,NA,TRBV2,TGTGCCAGGGCATTAAATCCTAGCACTGAAGCTTTCTTT,CARALNPSTEAFF
TRBJ1-3,NA,NA,TRBV10-3,TGTGCCATCAGTGAGGACAGCGCGTTCTCTGGAAACACCATATATTTT,CAISEDSAFSGNTIYF
TRBJ1-1,NA,many,TRBV7-2,TGTGCCAGCAGCCTACAGGGTTTGAACACTGAAGCTTTCTTT,CASSLQGLNTEAFF
TRBJ1-5,NA,few,TRBV30,TGTGCCTGGAGCGATACTCAAAATCAGCCCCAGCATTTT,CAWSDTQNQPQHF
TRBJ2-4,TRBD1,NA,TRBV7-9,TGTGCCAGCAGCTCATCGGACAGGGGTTTTGTAGCCAAAAACATTCAGTACTTC,CASSSSDRGFVAKNIQYF
TRBJ1-6,NA,few,TRBV27,TGTGCCAGCAGTTTATTAGGGAGCTCCTATAATTCACCCCTCCACTTT,CASSLLGSSYNSPLHF
TRBJ2-1,TRBD2,NA,TRBV27,TGTGCCAGCAGTACCAGAAGTTTTAGCGGGGGGTCCGGTGAGCAGTTCTTC,CASSTRSFSGGSGEQFF
TRBJ2-7,NA,NA,TRBV7-9,TGTGCCAGCAGCTCACCAGGAGTTACTGCCGAGCAGTACTTC,CASSSPGVTAEQYF
TRBJ1-6,TRBD1,many,TRBV6-6,TGTGCCAGCAATCCGGGACAGGGGGGTTATTCACCCCTCCACTTT,CASNPGQGGYSPLHF
TRBJ2-2,TRBD1,few,TRBV4-2,TGTGCCAGCAGCCGCATCGGACAGGGGGATCTGGCCGGGGAGCTGTTTTTT,CASSRIGQGDLAGELFF
TRBJ2-7,TRBD2,many,TRBV7-2,TGTGCCAGCAGCTTAGGGGTAGCGGGAGGAACCTACGAGCAGTACTTC,CASSLGVAGGTYEQYF
TRBJ2-7,TRBD2,NA,TRBV7-8,TGTGCCAGCAGCTTAGAGCGGGCTAGCGGGGGCGAGACCTACGAGCAGTACTTC,CASSLERASGGETYEQYF